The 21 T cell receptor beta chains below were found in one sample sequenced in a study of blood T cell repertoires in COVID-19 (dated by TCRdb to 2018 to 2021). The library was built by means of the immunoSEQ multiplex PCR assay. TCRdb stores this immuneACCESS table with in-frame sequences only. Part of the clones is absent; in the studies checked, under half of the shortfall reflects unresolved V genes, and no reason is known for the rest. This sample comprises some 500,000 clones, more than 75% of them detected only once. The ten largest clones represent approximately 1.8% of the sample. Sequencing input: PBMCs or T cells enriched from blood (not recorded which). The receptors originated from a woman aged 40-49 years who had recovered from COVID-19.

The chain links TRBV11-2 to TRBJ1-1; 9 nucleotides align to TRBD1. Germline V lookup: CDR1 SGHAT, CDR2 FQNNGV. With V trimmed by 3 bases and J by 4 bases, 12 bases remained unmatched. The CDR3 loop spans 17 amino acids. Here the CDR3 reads CASSFPGTGNQGTEAFF. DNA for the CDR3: TGTGCCAGCAGCTTCCCAGGGACAGGGAATCAGGGCACTGAAGCTTTCTTT.

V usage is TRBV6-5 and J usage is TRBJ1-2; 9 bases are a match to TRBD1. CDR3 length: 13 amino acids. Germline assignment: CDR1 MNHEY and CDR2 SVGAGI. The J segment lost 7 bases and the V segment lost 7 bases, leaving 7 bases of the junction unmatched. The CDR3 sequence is CASTTGGAGGYTF. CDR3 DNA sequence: TGTGCCAGCACCACAGGGGGCGCAGGTGGCTACACCTTC.

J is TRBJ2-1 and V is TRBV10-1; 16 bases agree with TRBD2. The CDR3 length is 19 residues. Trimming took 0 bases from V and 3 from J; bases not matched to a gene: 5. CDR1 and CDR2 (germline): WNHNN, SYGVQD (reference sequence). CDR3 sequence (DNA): TGCGCCAGCAGTGAGTCGGGACTAGCGGGAGGGCCAAGCTACAATGAGCAGTTCTTC. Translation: CASSESGLAGGPSYNEQFF.

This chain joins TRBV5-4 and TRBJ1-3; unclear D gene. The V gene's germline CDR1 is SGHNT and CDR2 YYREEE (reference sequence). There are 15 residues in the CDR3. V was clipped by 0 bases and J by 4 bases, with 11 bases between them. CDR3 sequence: CASSLGGSAGNTIYF. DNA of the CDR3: TGTGCCAGCAGCTTGGGAGGGTCTGCGGGAAACACCATATATTTT.

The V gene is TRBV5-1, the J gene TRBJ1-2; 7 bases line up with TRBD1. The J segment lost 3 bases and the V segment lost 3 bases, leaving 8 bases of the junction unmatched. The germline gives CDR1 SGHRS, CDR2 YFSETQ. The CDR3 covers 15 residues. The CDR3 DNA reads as TGCGCCAGCAGCTCACAGGGGAGCGGAGACTATGGCTACACCTTC. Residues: CASSSQGSGDYGYTF. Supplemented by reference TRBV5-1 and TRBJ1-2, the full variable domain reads KAGVTQTPRYLIKTRGQQVTLSCSPISGHRSVSWYQQTPGQGLQFLFEYFSETQRNKGNFPGRFSGRQFSNSRSEMNVSTLELGDSALYLCASSSQGSGDYGYTFGSGTRLTVV.

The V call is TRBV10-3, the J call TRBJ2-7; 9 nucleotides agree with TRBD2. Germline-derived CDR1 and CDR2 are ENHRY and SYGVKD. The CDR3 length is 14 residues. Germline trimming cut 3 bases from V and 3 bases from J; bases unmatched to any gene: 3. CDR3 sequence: CAISDGTSSYEQYF. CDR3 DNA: TGTGCCATCAGTGATGGGACTAGCAGCTACGAGCAGTACTTC.

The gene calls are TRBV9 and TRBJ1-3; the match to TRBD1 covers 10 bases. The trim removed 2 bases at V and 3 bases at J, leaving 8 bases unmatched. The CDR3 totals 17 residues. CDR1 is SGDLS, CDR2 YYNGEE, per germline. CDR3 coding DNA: TGTGCCAGCAGCGTGACTCCGGGACAGGGGTTTGGAAACACCATATATTTT. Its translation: CASSVTPGQGFGNTIYF.

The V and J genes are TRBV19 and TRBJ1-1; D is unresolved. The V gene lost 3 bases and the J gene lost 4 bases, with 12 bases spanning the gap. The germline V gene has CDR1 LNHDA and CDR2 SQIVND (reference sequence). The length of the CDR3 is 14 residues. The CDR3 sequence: CASSINSYSTEAFF. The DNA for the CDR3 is TGTGCCAGTAGTATCAACAGTTACAGCACTGAAGCTTTCTTT. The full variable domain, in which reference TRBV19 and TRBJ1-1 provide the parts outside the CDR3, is DGGITQSPKYLFRKEGQNVTLSCEQNLNHDAMYWYRQDPGQGLRLIYYSQIVNDFQKGDIAEGYSVSREKKESFPLTVTSAQKNPTAFYLCASSINSYSTEAFFGQGTRLTVV.

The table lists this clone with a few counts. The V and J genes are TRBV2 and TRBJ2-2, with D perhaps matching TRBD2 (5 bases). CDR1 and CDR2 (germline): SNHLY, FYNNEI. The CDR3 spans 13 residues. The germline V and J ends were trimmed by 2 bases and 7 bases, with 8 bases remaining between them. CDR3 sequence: CASSESSRGELFF. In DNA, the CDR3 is TGTGCCAGCAGTGAATCTAGCCGCGGGGAGCTGTTTTTT. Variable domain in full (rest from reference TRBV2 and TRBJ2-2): EPEVTQTPSHQVTQMGQEVILRCVPISNHLYFYWYRQILGQKVEFLVSFYNNEISEKSEIFDDQFSVERPDGSNFTLKIRSTKLEDSAMYFCASSESSRGELFFGEGSRLTVL.

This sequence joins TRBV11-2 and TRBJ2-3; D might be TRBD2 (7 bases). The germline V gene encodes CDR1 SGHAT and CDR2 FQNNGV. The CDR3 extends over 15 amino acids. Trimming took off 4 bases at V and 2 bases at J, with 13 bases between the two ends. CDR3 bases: TGTGCCAGCAGCTGGGGGGGCGGGGCCACAGATACGCAGTATTTT. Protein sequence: CASSWGGGATDTQYF.

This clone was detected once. The CDR3 DNA is TGTGCCAGCAGCCTAGGACAGAAGCAGTACTTC. It yields the protein CASSLGQKQYF. The chain is built from TRBV7-2 and TRBJ2-5, with D possibly matching TRBD1 (6 bases). V gave up 5 bases and J gave up 11 bases, with 12 bases separating them. CDR1 is SGHTA, CDR2 FQGNSA, per germline. This CDR3 comprises 11 residues.

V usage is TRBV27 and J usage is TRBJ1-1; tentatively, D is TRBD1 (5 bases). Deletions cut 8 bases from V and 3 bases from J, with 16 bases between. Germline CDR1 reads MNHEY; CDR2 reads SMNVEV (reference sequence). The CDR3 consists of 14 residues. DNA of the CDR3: TGTGCCAGCCGAAGGGGAGGGGCGGACACTGAAGCTTTCTTT. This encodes CASRRGGADTEAFF.

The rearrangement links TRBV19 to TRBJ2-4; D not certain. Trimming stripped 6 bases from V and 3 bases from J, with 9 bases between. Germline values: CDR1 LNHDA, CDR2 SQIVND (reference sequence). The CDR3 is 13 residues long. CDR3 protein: CASSHPLKNIQYF. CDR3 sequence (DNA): TGTGCCAGTAGCCACCCACTCAAAAACATTCAGTACTTC.

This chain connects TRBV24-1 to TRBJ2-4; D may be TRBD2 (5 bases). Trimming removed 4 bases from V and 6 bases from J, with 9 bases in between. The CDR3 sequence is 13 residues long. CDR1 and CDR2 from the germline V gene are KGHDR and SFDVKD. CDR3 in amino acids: CATSDRDLNIQYF. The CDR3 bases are TGTGCCACCAGTGACCGGGATCTAAACATTCAGTACTTC.

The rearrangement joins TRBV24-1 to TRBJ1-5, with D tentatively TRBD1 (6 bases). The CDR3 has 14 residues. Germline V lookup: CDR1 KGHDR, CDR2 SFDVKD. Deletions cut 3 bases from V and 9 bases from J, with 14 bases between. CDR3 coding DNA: TGTGCCACCAGTGATGGGGACACGGGAATGCCCCAGCATTTT. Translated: CATSDGDTGMPQHF.

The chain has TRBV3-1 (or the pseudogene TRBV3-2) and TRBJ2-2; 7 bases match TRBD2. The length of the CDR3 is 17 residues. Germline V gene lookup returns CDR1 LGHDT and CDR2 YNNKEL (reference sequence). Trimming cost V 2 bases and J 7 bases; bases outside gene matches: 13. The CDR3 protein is CASSQLYAGVGDGELFF. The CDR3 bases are TGTGCCAGCAGCCAATTGTATGCGGGAGTAGGCGACGGGGAGCTGTTTTTT.

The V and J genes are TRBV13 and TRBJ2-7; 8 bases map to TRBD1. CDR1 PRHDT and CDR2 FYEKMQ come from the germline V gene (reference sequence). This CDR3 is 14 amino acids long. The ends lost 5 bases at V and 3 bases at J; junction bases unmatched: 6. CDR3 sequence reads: CASSQGQGGYEQYF. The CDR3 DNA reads TGTGCCAGCAGCCAAGGACAGGGCGGCTACGAGCAGTACTTC. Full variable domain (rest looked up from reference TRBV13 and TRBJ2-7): AAGVIQSPRHLIKEKRETATLKCYPIPRHDTVYWYQQGPGQDPQFLISFYEKMQSDKGSIPDRFSAQQFSDYHSELNMSSLELGDSALYFCASSQGQGGYEQYFGPGTRLTVT.

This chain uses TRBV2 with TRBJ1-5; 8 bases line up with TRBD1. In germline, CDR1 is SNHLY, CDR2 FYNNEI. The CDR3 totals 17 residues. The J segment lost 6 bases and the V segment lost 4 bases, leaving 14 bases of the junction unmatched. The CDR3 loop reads CASSVHLGQGRGQPQHF. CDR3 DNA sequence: TGTGCCAGCAGTGTTCACCTCGGACAGGGAAGGGGTCAGCCCCAGCATTTT.

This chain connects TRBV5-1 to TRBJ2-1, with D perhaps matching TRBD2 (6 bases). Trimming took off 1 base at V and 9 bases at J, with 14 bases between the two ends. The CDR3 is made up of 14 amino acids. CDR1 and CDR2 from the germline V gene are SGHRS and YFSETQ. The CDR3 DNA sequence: TGCGCCAGCAGCTTGTCGCGGGGAAGGGGTGAGCAGTTCTTC. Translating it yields CASSLSRGRGEQFF. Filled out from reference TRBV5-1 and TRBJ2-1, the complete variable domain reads KAGVTQTPRYLIKTRGQQVTLSCSPISGHRSVSWYQQTPGQGLQFLFEYFSETQRNKGNFPGRFSGRQFSNSRSEMNVSTLELGDSALYLCASSLSRGRGEQFFGPGTRLTVL.

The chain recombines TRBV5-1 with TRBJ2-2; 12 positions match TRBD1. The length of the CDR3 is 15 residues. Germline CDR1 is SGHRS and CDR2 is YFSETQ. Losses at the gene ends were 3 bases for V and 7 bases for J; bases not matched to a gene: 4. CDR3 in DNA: TGCGCCAGCAGCTACCGGGACAGGGGGCACGGGGAGCTGTTTTTT. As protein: CASSYRDRGHGELFF.

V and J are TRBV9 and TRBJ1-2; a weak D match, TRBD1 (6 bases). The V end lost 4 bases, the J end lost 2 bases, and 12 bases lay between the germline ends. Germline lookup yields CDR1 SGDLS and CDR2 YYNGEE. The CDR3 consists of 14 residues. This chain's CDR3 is CASSIGQSNYGYTF. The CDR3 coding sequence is TGTGCCAGCAGCATCGGACAGTCCAACTATGGCTACACCTTC.